What follows are 14 T cell receptor beta chains derived from one specimen sequenced in a study of naive and memory T cell subsets. General study results and limits: A few larger clonotypes appeared in naive repertoires, especially CD8, possibly memory cells re-expressing CD45RA.

Both TRBC1 and TRBC2 were covered by a beta constant-region primer of two equimolar oligonucleotides. The ligated cDNA underwent four PCR rounds using SP2 and nested alpha and beta constant-region primers. Via MiXCR, TCRdb re-called the UMI-ligation and nested PCR reads, giving one row per CDR3 protein. This table has about 150,000 distinct CDR3 sequences, over 20% appearing once. No antigen has been identified for these receptors. Input material: naive CD4+ T cells from blood. Source of these receptors: a human donor in good health.

The sample holds a few counts of this clonotype. The genes are TRBV27 and TRBJ2-3, with unresolved D. CDR1 and CDR2 (germline): MNHEY, SMNVEV (reference sequence). The CDR3 runs 19 residues. V dropped 0 bases and J dropped 0 bases, with 19 bases sitting between them. CDR3 in amino acids: CASSLSSLRRTASTDTQYF. The CDR3 coding sequence is TGTGCCAGCAGTTTATCGAGCCTCCGCCGGACGGCAAGCACAGATACGCAGTATTTT.

The chain couples TRBV5-1 to TRBJ1-6, with D possibly being TRBD1 (5 bases). Germline CDR1 is SGHRS and CDR2 is YFSETQ. V was trimmed by 6 bases and J by 7 bases, leaving 20 bases between them. This CDR3 region has 16 residues. The CDR3 is CASKRSRAGGNSPLHF. As DNA, the CDR3 is TGCGCCAGCAAACGCAGCAGGGCGGGAGGAAATTCACCCCTCCACTTT.

V gene TRBV9 combines with J gene TRBJ1-1, with D hard to call. V dropped 0 bases and J dropped 3 bases, with 12 bases sitting between them. The CDR3 totals 15 residues. Germline values: CDR1 SGDLS, CDR2 YYNGEE. The CDR3 bases are TGTGCCAGCAGCGTAGTACCAGGTAGGGACACTGAAGCTTTCTTT. The encoded protein is CASSVVPGRDTEAFF. The full variable domain, rest sourced from reference TRBV9 and TRBJ1-1, is DSGVTQTPKHLITATGQRVTLRCSPRSGDLSVYWYQQSLDQGLQFLIQYYNGEERAKGNILERFSAQQFPDLHSELNLSSLELGDSALYFCASSVVPGRDTEAFFGQGTRLTVV.

V gene TRBV5-1 combines with J gene TRBJ2-5; D possibly corresponds to TRBD1 (5 bases). V lost 4 bases, J lost 5 bases, and 9 bases lay in between. CDR1 is SGHRS, CDR2 YFSETQ, per germline. The length of the CDR3 is 12 residues. The CDR3 bases are TGCGCCAGCAGCCGGGCAGGGGAGACCCAGTACTTC. Translation gives CASSRAGETQYF.

The chain is built from TRBV5-1 and TRBJ2-3, with no clear D. The CDR3 sequence is 14 residues long. The germline CDR1 and CDR2 sequences are SGHRS and YFSETQ. V lost 5 bases to trimming and J lost 5 bases, with 15 bases between them. CDR3 nucleotide sequence: TGCGCCAGCAGGCAGAGCATGTCGCGAGATACGCAGTATTTT. This sequence encodes CASRQSMSRDTQYF. Combining the CDR3 with reference TRBV5-1 and TRBJ2-3 gives the whole variable domain KAGVTQTPRYLIKTRGQQVTLSCSPISGHRSVSWYQQTPGQGLQFLFEYFSETQRNKGNFPGRFSGRQFSNSRSEMNVSTLELGDSALYLCASRQSMSRDTQYFGPGTRLTVL.

The chain has TRBV19 and TRBJ2-1, with TRBD1 as a possible D gene (7 bases). The CDR3 length is 16 residues. Germline lookup yields CDR1 LNHDA and CDR2 SQIVND (reference sequence). V lost 2 bases and J lost 6, with 17 bases in between. The CDR3 nucleotides read TGTGCCAGTAGTATATGGGGGGCGGGACAGTTCAATGAGCAGTTCTTC. This translates into CASSIWGAGQFNEQFF.

This clonotype showed up just a few times. The rearrangement uses TRBV10-3 and TRBJ2-1, with D perhaps assigned TRBD1 or TRBD2 (5 bases each). Germline CDR1 ENHRY, CDR2 SYGVKD. This CDR3 is built from 16 residues. V was shortened by 0 bases and J by 0 bases, with 9 bases between the two germline ends. For the CDR3, the DNA is TGTGCCATCAGTGAGTCGAGGGGAAGCTCCTACAATGAGCAGTTCTTC. As protein: CAISESRGSSYNEQFF.

This clonotype was seen only a few times. This chain uses TRBV10-2 with TRBJ2-1; D gene unclear. Germline values: CDR1 WSHSY, CDR2 SAAADI. V was shortened by 5 bases and J by 8 bases, with 16 bases between the two germline ends. The CDR3 has 14 amino acids. CDR3 coding DNA: TGCGCCAGCAGTCGGGTAGGCCTGGCGCATGAGCAGTTCTTC. Its protein product is CASSRVGLAHEQFF.

The chain recombines TRBV20-1 with TRBJ2-5; perhaps D is TRBD1 or TRBD2 (7 bases each). Per the germline V gene, CDR1 is DFQATT and CDR2 is SNEGSKA (reference sequence). V lost 6 bases and J 4 bases, leaving 15 bases between the germline ends. The CDR3 is made up of 13 amino acids. CDR3 nucleotides: TGCAGTGCCAGGGGGAGGGGGGGAGAGACCCAGTACTTC. Translated: CSARGRGGETQYF.

This clonotype was counted only a few times. The chain has TRBV9 and TRBJ1-6; D is undetermined. Germline V gene data show CDR1 as SGDLS and CDR2 as YYNGEE. V was trimmed by 0 bases and J by 10 bases, leaving 8 bases between them. There are 13 residues in the CDR3. The CDR3 region has the DNA TGTGCCAGCAGCGTAGGCCCTGGGTCACCCCTCCACTTT. Protein: CASSVGPGSPLHF.

This clonotype was detected ten times or more. The J gene is TRBJ1-2, the V gene TRBV5-5, with D possibly being TRBD1 (5 bases). This CDR3 is built from 14 residues. Germline CDR1 SGHKS, CDR2 YYEKEE (reference sequence). Trimming removed 0 bases from V and 7 bases from J, with 13 bases in between. This CDR3 is CASSLVTAAGGYTF. As DNA, the CDR3 is TGTGCCAGCAGCTTGGTGACAGCCGCCGGTGGCTACACCTTC.

V gene TRBV29-1 combines with J gene TRBJ2-7; no definite D call. This CDR3 has 12 amino acids. The V end lost 4 bases, the J end lost 4 bases, and 11 bases lay between the germline ends. Germline V gives CDR1 SQVTM, CDR2 ANQGSEA. The chain's CDR3 is CSVGRHRYEQYF. Here the CDR3 DNA reads TGCAGCGTTGGGAGACATAGGTACGAGCAGTACTTC.

Ten or more counts support this clonotype. V is TRBV3-1 and J is TRBJ2-7; 8 bases agree with TRBD1. Germline CDR1 and CDR2: LGHDT and YNNKEL (reference sequence). V was pared by 10 bases and J by 5 bases, with 10 bases of the junction left unmatched. This CDR3 spans 13 amino acids. CDR3: CATKTGGIDEQYF. The CDR3 DNA follows: TGTGCCACCAAAACAGGGGGTATTGACGAGCAGTACTTC.

This rearrangement joins TRBV6-2 or TRBV6-3 to TRBJ1-1; TRBD1 is a possible D gene (5 bases). The CDR3 sequence is 16 residues long. The germline gives CDR1 MNHEY, CDR2 SVGEGT. V was clipped by 4 bases and J by 6 bases, with 21 bases between them. CDR3 residues: CASSSWGSPSGAEAFF. For the CDR3, the DNA is TGTGCCAGCAGTTCCTGGGGCAGCCCCTCCGGCGCTGAAGCTTTCTTT.